A selection of T cell receptor beta chains follows, all from one sample in a study of vaccination and CD4 T cells after COVID-19. Via MiXCR, TCRdb re-called the PCR reads, giving one row per CDR3 protein. This sample has about 9,000 distinct CDR3 sequences, with around 64% found just once. These receptors have no known antigen. Sequenced: CD4+ T cells from blood, cultured in vitro. The receptor set was obtained from a human donor who had recovered from COVID-19. Each CDR3 is given with its conserved first and last residue.

v_gene: TRBV15
CDR3aa: CATSRDQYKAFF

v_gene: TRBV7-9
CDR3aa: CASSLVPGLEAFF

v_gene: TRBV7-2
CDR3aa: CASSPSGVTYEQYF

v_gene: TRBV5-1
CDR3aa: CASSPVLRTVNTEAFF

v_gene: TRBV28
CDR3aa: CASSLLAGDNNEQYF

v_gene: TRBV7-3
CDR3aa: CASSLMGIGLAGGEQFF

v_gene: TRBV19
CDR3aa: CASIYRGSSNQPQHF

v_gene: TRBV20-1
CDR3aa: CSARDPGQATEAFF

v_gene: TRBV10-3
CDR3aa: CAISESPSGSYEQYF

v_gene: TRBV20-1
CDR3aa: CSARAQGVPEKLFF

v_gene: TRBV19
CDR3aa: CASSPTATANYGYTF

v_gene: TRBV6-1
CDR3aa: CASSDTLVQPQHF

v_gene: TRBV7-9
CDR3aa: CASRQGGTGNTEAFF

v_gene: TRBV20-1
CDR3aa: CSATTSSNYGYTF

v_gene: TRBV29-1
CDR3aa: CSVKTGKENQPQHF

v_gene: TRBV19
CDR3aa: CASSAQRNQPQHF

v_gene: TRBV5-6
CDR3aa: CASSLRANQPQHF

v_gene: TRBV28
CDR3aa: CASSLGWGTTQETQYF

v_gene: TRBV12-3/TRBV12-4
CDR3aa: CASSLPYSGNTIYF

v_gene: TRBV7-2
CDR3aa: CASTPSGGGGQETQYF

v_gene: TRBV20-1
CDR3aa: CSARGPGAGELFF

v_gene: TRBV6-5
CDR3aa: CASSYSMGGSAGYTF

v_gene: TRBV19
CDR3aa: CASSIMPSTDTQYF

v_gene: TRBV30
CDR3aa: CAWRRRTNYGYTF

v_gene: TRBV14
CDR3aa: CASSQDLRRTEAFF

v_gene: TRBV7-2
CDR3aa: CASSRPNQPQHF

v_gene: TRBV7-2
CDR3aa: CASSWRVRTDTQYF

v_gene: TRBV20-1
CDR3aa: CSARDWAGGPDTQYF

v_gene: TRBV11-3
CDR3aa: CASSPGTNTEAFF